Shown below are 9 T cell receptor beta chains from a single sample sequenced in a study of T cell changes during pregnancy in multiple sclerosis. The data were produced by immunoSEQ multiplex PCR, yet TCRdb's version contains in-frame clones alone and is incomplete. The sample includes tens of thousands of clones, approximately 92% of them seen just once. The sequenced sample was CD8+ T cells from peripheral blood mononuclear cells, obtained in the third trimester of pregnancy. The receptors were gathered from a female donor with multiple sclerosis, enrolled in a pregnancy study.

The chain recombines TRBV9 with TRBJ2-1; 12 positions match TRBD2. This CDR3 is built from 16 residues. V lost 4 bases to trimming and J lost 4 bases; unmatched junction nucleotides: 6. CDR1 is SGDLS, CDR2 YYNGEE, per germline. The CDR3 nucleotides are TGTGCCAGCAGCTCCCGGACTAGCGGGATGTACAATGAGCAGTTCTTC. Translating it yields CASSSRTSGMYNEQFF.

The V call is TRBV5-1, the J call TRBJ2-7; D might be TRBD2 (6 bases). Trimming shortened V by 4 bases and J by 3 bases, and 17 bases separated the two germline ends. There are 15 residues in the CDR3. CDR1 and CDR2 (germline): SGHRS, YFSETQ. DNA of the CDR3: TGCGCCAGCAGCCAGGAGCGGGCAACTAGCTACGAGCAGTACTTC. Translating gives CASSQERATSYEQYF. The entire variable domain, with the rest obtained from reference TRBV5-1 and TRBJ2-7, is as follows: KAGVTQTPRYLIKTRGQQVTLSCSPISGHRSVSWYQQTPGQGLQFLFEYFSETQRNKGNFPGRFSGRQFSNSRSEMNVSTLELGDSALYLCASSQERATSYEQYFGPGTRLTVT.

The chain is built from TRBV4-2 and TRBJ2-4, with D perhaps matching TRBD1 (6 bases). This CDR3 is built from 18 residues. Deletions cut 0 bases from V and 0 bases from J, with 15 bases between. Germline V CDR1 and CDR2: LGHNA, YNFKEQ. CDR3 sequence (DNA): TGTGCCAGCAGCCAAGATTACGGACAGACTTTAGCCAAAAACATTCAGTACTTC. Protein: CASSQDYGQTLAKNIQYF.

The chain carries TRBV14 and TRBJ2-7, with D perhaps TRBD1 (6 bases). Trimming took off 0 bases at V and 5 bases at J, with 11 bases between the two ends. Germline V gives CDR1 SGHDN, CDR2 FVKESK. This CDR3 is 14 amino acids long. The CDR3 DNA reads TGTGCCAGCAGCCAAGAACAGGGAATGGACGAGCAGTACTTC. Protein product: CASSQEQGMDEQYF.

CDR3 DNA: TGTGCCAGCAGCTCATCCCAGGGAGCCAAAAACATTCAGTACTTC. This gives the protein CASSSSQGAKNIQYF. The rearrangement links TRBV7-6 to TRBJ2-4; D perhaps matches TRBD1 (5 bases). Trimming left V 4 bases short and J 0 bases short, with 10 bases between. CDR1 is SGHVS and CDR2 is FNYEAQ in the germline V gene. The CDR3 length is 15 residues.

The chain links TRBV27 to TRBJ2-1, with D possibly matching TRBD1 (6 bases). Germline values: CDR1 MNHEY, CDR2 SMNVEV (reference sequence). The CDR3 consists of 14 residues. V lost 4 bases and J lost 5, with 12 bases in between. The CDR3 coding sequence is TGTGCCAGCAGTTGGGGGCCAGGGAACAATGAGCAGTTCTTC. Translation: CASSWGPGNNEQFF.

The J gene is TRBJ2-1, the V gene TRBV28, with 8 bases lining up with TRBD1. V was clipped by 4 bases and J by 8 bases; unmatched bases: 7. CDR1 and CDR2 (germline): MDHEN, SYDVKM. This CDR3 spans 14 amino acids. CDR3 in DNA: TGTGCCAGCAGTTACGGACAGGGTGGCGATGAGCAGTTCTTC. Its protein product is CASSYGQGGDEQFF. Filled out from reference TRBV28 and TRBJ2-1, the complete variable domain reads DVKVTQSSRYLVKRTGEKVFLECVQDMDHENMFWYRQDPGLGLRLIYFSYDVKMKEKGDIPEGYSVSREKKERFSLILESASTNQTSMYLCASSYGQGGDEQFFGPGTRLTVL.

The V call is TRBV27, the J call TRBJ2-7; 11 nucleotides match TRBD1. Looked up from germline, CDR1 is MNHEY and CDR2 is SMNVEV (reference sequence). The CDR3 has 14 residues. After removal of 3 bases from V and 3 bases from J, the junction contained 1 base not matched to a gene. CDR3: CASSLDRGLYEQYF. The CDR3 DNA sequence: TGTGCCAGCAGTTTGGACAGGGGGCTCTACGAGCAGTACTTC.

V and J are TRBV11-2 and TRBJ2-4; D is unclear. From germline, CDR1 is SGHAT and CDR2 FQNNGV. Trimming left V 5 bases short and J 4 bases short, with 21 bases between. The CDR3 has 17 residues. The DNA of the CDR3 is TGTGCCAGCAGCCAAATGGTCGGATCCGGGTCTAAAAACATTCAGTACTTC. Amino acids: CASSQMVGSGSKNIQYF.